The 26 T cell receptor beta chains below all came from one sample that was sequenced in a study of blood T cells in healthy people across ages. Combining a sample-barcoded 5' primer with a J-beta primer mix, a second PCR ran for roughly 7 to 11 cycles. TCRdb reanalysed the 5' RACE reads using MiXCR and keeps one entry per CDR3 protein. This sample has about a million distinct CDR3 sequences, with around two fifths found just once. Sample: blood. These receptors were taken from a man aged 18 to 30 in good health.

The rearrangement joins TRBV25-1 to TRBJ2-1, with D perhaps matching TRBD1 or TRBD2 (5 bases each). V was trimmed by 4 bases and J by 13 bases, leaving 17 bases between them. The CDR3 has 13 residues. Germline CDR1 and CDR2: MGHDK and SYGVNS. CDR3 sequence reads: CASSGPGSNIQFF. CDR3 sequence (DNA): TGTGCCAGCAGTGGTCCAGGGAGCAACATTCAGTTCTTC.

The chain joins TRBV27 to TRBJ1-1; D may be TRBD1 (6 bases). V lost 6 bases, J lost 1 base, and 12 bases lay in between. From germline, CDR1 is MNHEY and CDR2 SMNVEV (reference sequence). The CDR3 covers 14 residues. The DNA for the CDR3 is TGTGCCAGCAGGCTTACGGGGGCGAACACTGAAGCTTTCTTT. Translation: CASRLTGANTEAFF.

The rearrangement uses TRBV7-9 and TRBJ1-2; 8 nucleotides agree with TRBD1. This CDR3 is 14 amino acids long. V lost 3 bases to trimming and J lost 6 bases; unmatched junction nucleotides: 6. Germline lookup yields CDR1 SEHNR and CDR2 FQNEAQ (reference sequence). CDR3 amino acids: CASSFQGAGDGYTF. The DNA of the CDR3 is TGTGCCAGCAGCTTCCAGGGGGCTGGCGATGGCTACACCTTC.

In its sample, this clonotype was seen a few times. CDR3 loop: CASSLRPGGDEQYF. CDR3 nucleotide sequence: TGTGCCAGCAGTTTACGTCCAGGAGGCGATGAGCAGTACTTC. This chain joins TRBV12-3 or TRBV12-4 and TRBJ2-7; weak D call: TRBD2 (5 bases). The V gene lost 2 bases and the J gene lost 7 bases, with 15 bases spanning the gap. The CDR3 is 14 residues long.

A few counts support this clonotype. This CDR3 reads CASSELWGEQYF. The CDR3 nucleotides read TGTGCCAGCAGTGAATTGTGGGGCGAGCAGTACTTC. The chain links TRBV25-1 to TRBJ2-7; D is unclear. CDR3 length: 12 residues. Between the trimmed V and J ends, which lost 1 base and 6 bases, there was a span of 7 bases. From germline, CDR1 is MGHDK and CDR2 SYGVNS.

The chain carries TRBV25-1 and TRBJ2-7, with D maybe TRBD1 (5 bases). Trimming removed 3 bases from V and 2 bases from J, with 11 bases in between. Germline values: CDR1 MGHDK, CDR2 SYGVNS. The CDR3 runs to 14 residues. CDR3 sequence (DNA): TGTGCCAGCAGTGACAGGGCGAACACCTACGAGCAGTACTTC. Translated: CASSDRANTYEQYF.

This rearrangement joins TRBV6-2 or TRBV6-3 to TRBJ2-7; the D gene is possibly TRBD1 (5 bases). This CDR3 spans 14 amino acids. Germline CDR1 and CDR2: MNHEY and SVGEGT. Trimming took off 8 bases at V and 0 bases at J, with 14 bases between the two ends. The chain's CDR3 is CASVAGPSSYEQYF. Written as DNA, the CDR3 is TGTGCCAGCGTAGCAGGGCCAAGCTCCTACGAGCAGTACTTC.

The rearrangement uses TRBV20-1 and TRBJ2-5, with TRBD2 matching 10 bases. In germline, CDR1 is DFQATT, CDR2 SNEGSKA (reference sequence). The V and J ends lost 7 bases and 0 bases, in that order; junction bases with no gene match: 2. CDR3 length: 13 amino acids. The CDR3 DNA sequence: TGCAGTGTAGCGGGGGGCTACCAAGAGACCCAGTACTTC. The encoded protein is CSVAGGYQETQYF.

The chain links TRBV20-1 to TRBJ1-4; 7 positions agree with TRBD1. Germline values: CDR1 DFQATT, CDR2 SNEGSKA (reference sequence). The CDR3 sequence is 16 residues long. V dropped 6 bases and J dropped 3; count of bases not matched to a gene: 13. The CDR3 region is CSAKGDSLGANEKLFF. The CDR3 DNA reads as TGCAGTGCAAAGGGGGACAGCTTGGGAGCTAATGAAAAACTGTTTTTT.

This clonotype was picked up a small number of times. The J gene is TRBJ2-2, the V gene TRBV20-1; D is unresolved. The CDR3 sequence is 12 residues long. Germline CDR1 reads DFQATT; CDR2 reads SNEGSKA (reference sequence). V was shortened by 3 bases and J by 6 bases, with 8 bases between the two germline ends. The CDR3 bases are TGCAGTGCTAGGGGCTTTGCCGGGGAGCTGTTTTTT. It translates to CSARGFAGELFF.

This sequence joins TRBV9 and TRBJ2-3, with TRBD2 matching 8 bases. Germline CDR1 is SGDLS and CDR2 is YYNGEE. The V gene end was trimmed by 4 bases and the J gene end by 4 bases; junction bases not matched to a gene: 11. The length of the CDR3 is 16 residues. Here the CDR3 reads CASSPRTSPFADTQYF. The CDR3 DNA reads as TGTGCCAGCAGCCCCAGGACTAGCCCTTTCGCAGATACGCAGTATTTT.

The chain is built from TRBV27 and TRBJ1-5; D gene uncertain. Per the germline V gene, CDR1 is MNHEY and CDR2 is SMNVEV (reference sequence). The V end lost 5 bases, the J end lost 5 bases, and 10 bases lay between the germline ends. This CDR3 has 13 residues. The CDR3 coding sequence is TGTGCCAGCAGTAACACACCCGATCAGCCCCAGCATTTT. Encoded protein: CASSNTPDQPQHF.

The chain employs TRBV20-1 and TRBJ1-2; 9 bases map to TRBD1. This CDR3 has 18 residues. CDR1 and CDR2 (germline): DFQATT, SNEGSKA (reference sequence). The V gene end was trimmed by 2 bases and the J gene end by 2 bases; junction bases not matched to a gene: 15. CDR3 amino acids: CSARSPFADRGINYGYTF. The CDR3 DNA reads TGCAGTGCTAGATCCCCTTTCGCGGACAGGGGTATAAACTATGGCTACACCTTC.

The V call is TRBV5-6, the J call TRBJ2-7, with 8 bases identical to TRBD1. The DNA end favors TRBJ2-5, so the J call may be wrong. CDR1 is SGHDT and CDR2 is YYEEEE in the germline V gene. The CDR3 is 18 amino acids. CDR3 residues: CASSKASDRVYVLETQYF. The CDR3 region has the DNA TGTGCCAGCAGCAAGGCATCGGACAGGGTGTATGTACTGGAGACCCAGTACTTC.

The J gene is TRBJ1-4, the V gene TRBV10-3, with 7 positions matching TRBD1. The germline V gene has CDR1 ENHRY and CDR2 SYGVKD. The CDR3 is made up of 12 amino acids. Unmatched junction bases numbered 2, after V lost 6 bases and J lost 7 bases. This CDR3 reads CAIRSGGEKLFF. The CDR3 nucleotides are TGTGCCATCAGGTCAGGGGGTGAAAAACTGTTTTTT.

This clonotype was seen a few times. The chain joins TRBV6-6 to TRBJ1-5; no clear D gene. The CDR3 spans 16 residues. V shed 0 bases and J shed 1 base, with 10 bases lying between them. Germline CDR1 is MNHNY and CDR2 is SVGAGI (reference sequence). In nucleotides, the CDR3 is TGTGCCAGCAGTTACTCCGCCTCTGGCAGCAATCAGCCCCAGCATTTT. It codes for CASSYSASGSNQPQHF.

Concerning this clonotype itself: A read error may account for a junction end that differs from germline. The chain links TRBV27 to TRBJ1-6; D gene uncertain. The germline gives CDR1 MNHEY, CDR2 SMNVEV (reference sequence). CDR3 length: 14 residues. The chain's CDR3 is CASQSMTYNSPLHF. In DNA, the CDR3 is TGTGCCAGCCAGTCCATGACCTACAATTCACCCCTCCACTTT.

This clonotype was seen a few times. V is TRBV7-9 and J is TRBJ1-1; D is uncertain. The germline gives CDR1 SEHNR, CDR2 FQNEAQ (reference sequence). This CDR3 has 14 residues. V was clipped by 5 bases and J by 3 bases, with 13 bases between them. The CDR3 sequence is CASSLKKTDTEAFF. The CDR3 nucleotides are TGTGCCAGCAGCCTAAAGAAAACGGACACTGAAGCTTTCTTT.

The chain employs TRBV11-1 and TRBJ1-1; the D is unclear. CDR3 length equals 13 residues. V gave up 1 base and J gave up 3 bases, with 6 bases separating them. CDR1 is SGHAT and CDR2 is FQDESV in the germline V gene (reference sequence). The CDR3 DNA reads TGTGCCAGCAGCTTAGAAGTTCACACTGAAGCTTTCTTT. Translation: CASSLEVHTEAFF.

This clonotype has more than one count but fewer than ten. The chain has TRBV20-1 and TRBJ2-5; TRBD1 might be the D (6 bases). The V end was cut by 5 bases, the J end by 5 bases, with 15 bases between. The CDR3 runs to 13 residues. Germline lookup yields CDR1 DFQATT and CDR2 SNEGSKA (reference sequence). The CDR3 spells CSASRTAKETQYF. The CDR3 region has the DNA TGCAGTGCTTCCCGGACAGCCAAGGAGACCCAGTACTTC.

As DNA, the CDR3 is TGCAGTGCTAGAGATATAGGACTAGCGGGGGAAGATACGCAGTATTTT. It encodes CSARDIGLAGEDTQYF. The rearrangement joins TRBV20-1 to TRBJ2-3; 13 nucleotides agree with TRBD2. CDR1 is DFQATT, CDR2 SNEGSKA, per germline (reference sequence). The CDR3 runs 16 residues. The V segment lost 0 bases and the J segment 5 bases; nucleotides outside the gene matches: 5.

V usage is TRBV7-2 and J usage is TRBJ2-1, with a weak D call TRBD2 (5 bases). V was cut by 3 bases and J by 6 bases, with 12 bases left in between. Germline CDR1 reads SGHTA; CDR2 reads FQGNSA. The CDR3 is 14 amino acids. For the CDR3, the DNA is TGTGCCAGCAGCTTCGGGGTGACTTCCAATGAGCAGTTCTTC. Protein sequence: CASSFGVTSNEQFF.

This chain links TRBV5-4 with TRBJ2-6; tentatively, D is TRBD2 (5 bases). The V gene's germline CDR1 is SGHNT and CDR2 YYREEE (reference sequence). CDR3 size: 15 residues. V was shortened by 3 bases and J by 1 base, with 8 bases between the two germline ends. CDR3 sequence: CASSYEGSGANVLTF. In DNA, the CDR3 is TGTGCCAGCAGCTATGAGGGATCTGGGGCCAACGTCCTGACTTTC.

The rearrangement joins TRBV28 to TRBJ1-6; 9 bases fit TRBD1. The CDR3 extends over 16 amino acids. Trimming removed 2 bases from V and 9 bases from J; junction bases left unmatched: 8. Germline V gives CDR1 MDHEN, CDR2 SYDVKM. The CDR3 is CASSLAGQGIGSPLHF. CDR3 nucleotide sequence: TGTGCCAGCAGTTTAGCAGGACAGGGGATAGGTTCACCCCTCCACTTT.

The chain recombines TRBV15 with TRBJ2-1; 12 nucleotides match TRBD2. Germline CDR1 LNHNV, CDR2 YYDKDF (reference sequence). The trim removed 1 base at V and 0 bases at J, leaving 7 bases unmatched. The CDR3 sequence is 19 residues long. CDR3 bases: TGTGCCACCAGCAGAGGTGCAACTAGCGGGGGGAGCTCCTACAATGAGCAGTTCTTC. Amino acids: CATSRGATSGGSSYNEQFF.

This clonotype has more than one count but fewer than ten. V and J are TRBV5-6 and TRBJ1-5; D uncertain. Trimming left V 1 base short and J 3 bases short, with 8 bases between. Germline V gives CDR1 SGHDT, CDR2 YYEEEE. The CDR3 spans 14 residues. This CDR3 is CASSLIGNNQPQHF. CDR3 sequence (DNA): TGTGCCAGCAGCTTGATTGGAAACAATCAGCCCCAGCATTTT.